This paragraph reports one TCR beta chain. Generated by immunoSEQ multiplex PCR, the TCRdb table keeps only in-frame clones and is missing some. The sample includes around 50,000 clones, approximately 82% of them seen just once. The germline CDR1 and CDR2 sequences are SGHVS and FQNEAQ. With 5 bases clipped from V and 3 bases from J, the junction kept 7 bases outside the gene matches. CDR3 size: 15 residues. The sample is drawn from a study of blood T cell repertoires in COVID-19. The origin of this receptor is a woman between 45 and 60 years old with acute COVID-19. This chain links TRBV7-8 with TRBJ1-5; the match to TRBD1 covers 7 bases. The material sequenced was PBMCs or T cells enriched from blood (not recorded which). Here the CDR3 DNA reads TGTGCCAGCAGCCGCAGGACAGGCGTCAATCAGCCCCAGCATTTT. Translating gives CASSRRTGVNQPQHF.